The clone carrying this T cell receptor (beta chain) was seen only a few times. What it binds is unknown. A read error may account for a junction end that differs from germline. None of the patients had undergone any treatment ahead of thyroid surgery. TCRdb re-called the PCR reads with MiXCR. Of about 40,000 clones in the sample, 28% were seen once. The CDR3 sequence is 12 residues long. Germline values: CDR1 MDHEN, CDR2 SYDVKM. The data were obtained in a study of metastatic and nonmetastatic thyroid tumors. Findings and caveats of the study: Versus benign nodules, malignant thyroid tumors reportedly had significantly higher TCR beta diversity, in blood and tumor.

This receptor was taken from a male donor with papillary thyroid cancer or a benign thyroid nodule (not recorded which). Some clones in this sample may be carry-over from other donors' samples. Sequencing used blood. The J gene is TRBJ2-3, the V gene TRBV28; D is possibly TRBD2 (5 bases). DNA for the CDR3: TGTGCCAGCAGCCTAGGGCGAGCGGACCTTTACTTT. It yields the protein CASSLGRADLYF.